The 24 T cell receptor beta chains presented below share a single source sample, sequenced in a study of shared clonotypes between healthy human individuals. Using immunoSEQ multiplex PCR, the repertoire was profiled, and TCRdb retains in-frame clones only, with some absent. The sample contains approximately 590,000 clones, around 95% of which appear only once. CD8 cells classed as naive were CD45RO-negative and positively selected for CCR7, excluding terminally differentiated effector memory CD45RA+ cells. Sequences were obtained from naive CD8+ T cells sorted from blood. The receptors stem from a woman aged 25 to 39 in good health.

This chain's CDR3 is CASSEALDRGYNEQFF. Written as DNA, the CDR3 is TGTGCCAGCAGTGAAGCGCTGGACAGGGGTTACAATGAGCAGTTCTTC. The chain carries TRBV2 and TRBJ2-1; 9 positions match TRBD1. With V trimmed by 0 bases and J by 4 bases, 4 bases remained unmatched. There are 16 residues in the CDR3. Germline-derived CDR1 and CDR2 are SNHLY and FYNNEI.

Regarding this clone: Other nucleotide sequences in the sample specify the same CDR3. V gene TRBV7-6 combines with J gene TRBJ2-1; 8 nucleotides align to TRBD2. The ends lost 1 base at V and 3 bases at J; junction bases unmatched: 2. The CDR3 totals 15 residues. CDR1 is SGHVS and CDR2 is FNYEAQ in the germline V gene. The CDR3 loop reads CASSLGLAGYNEQFF. The CDR3 region has the DNA TGTGCCAGCAGCTTAGGGCTAGCGGGCTACAATGAGCAGTTCTTC.

The chain couples TRBV6-4 to TRBJ2-7, with D maybe TRBD1 (6 bases). V was cut by 4 bases and J by 3 bases, with 10 bases left in between. The germline V gene has CDR1 MRHNA and CDR2 SNTAGT. The CDR3 spans 13 residues. CDR3 amino acids: CASSALQGYEQYF. In DNA, the CDR3 is TGTGCCAGCAGTGCCCTACAGGGCTACGAGCAGTACTTC.

This clone turned up a few times. The V and J genes are TRBV5-4 and TRBJ2-7; 11 nucleotides align to TRBD1. V lost 4 bases, J lost 5 bases, and 5 bases stayed unmatched. The CDR3 runs to 14 residues. Germline assignment: CDR1 SGHNT and CDR2 YYREEE (reference sequence). Here the CDR3 reads CASSTRDRGDEQYF. The CDR3 DNA reads TGTGCCAGCAGCACCCGGGACAGGGGGGACGAGCAGTACTTC.

This rearrangement joins TRBV15 to TRBJ2-6, with D unresolved. CDR3 length: 16 amino acids. CDR1 is LNHNV and CDR2 is YYDKDF in the germline V gene (reference sequence). Trimming took 5 bases from V and 0 from J, leaving 11 bases between them. For the CDR3, the DNA is TGTGCCACCAGCGATGACACCCTCTCTGGGGCCAACGTCCTGACTTTC. Protein: CATSDDTLSGANVLTF. The whole variable domain, filled in from reference TRBV15 and TRBJ2-6, reads DAMVIQNPRYQVTQFGKPVTLSCSQTLNHNVMYWYQQKSSQAPKLLFHYYDKDFNNEADTPDNFQSRRPNTSFCFLDIRSPGLGDTAMYLCATSDDTLSGANVLTFGAGSRLTVL.

The rearrangement joins TRBV27 to TRBJ2-7, with D perhaps matching TRBD1 (6 bases). The germline V gene has CDR1 MNHEY and CDR2 SMNVEV (reference sequence). Trimming took off 5 bases at V and 4 bases at J, with 18 bases between the two ends. The CDR3 runs 15 residues. The DNA of the CDR3 is TGTGCCAGCAGTCCGACCGGGACATTGTCTTACGAGCAGTACTTC. Translated, it gives CASSPTGTLSYEQYF.

This clone has just one count. The sample has other DNA sequences that encode this CDR3 too. The chain links TRBV19 to TRBJ2-5; TRBD1 is a possible D gene (5 bases). The CDR3 sequence is 17 residues long. Germline loops: CDR1 LNHDA, CDR2 SQIVND (reference sequence). Trimming cost V 5 bases and J 2 bases, with 21 bases left between them. The CDR3: CASSPVETDKTQETQYF. In DNA, the CDR3 is TGTGCCAGTAGTCCGGTTGAGACAGATAAGACGCAAGAGACCCAGTACTTC.

As for this clone: Other DNA sequences in this specimen translate into the identical CDR3. The chain recombines TRBV27 with TRBJ2-7, with 7 positions matching TRBD1. This CDR3 is built from 16 residues. After removal of 3 bases from V and 0 bases from J, the junction contained 8 bases not matched to a gene. Germline CDR1 and CDR2: MNHEY and SMNVEV (reference sequence). CDR3 coding DNA: TGTGCCAGCAGTTTTTCCTCCGGGACAGTCTCCTACGAGCAGTACTTC. Translated, it gives CASSFSSGTVSYEQYF.

The genes are TRBV2 and TRBJ1-1, with 7 positions matching TRBD1. The CDR3 extends over 16 amino acids. Losses at the gene ends were 6 bases for V and 5 bases for J; bases not matched to a gene: 15. The germline CDR1 and CDR2 sequences are SNHLY and FYNNEI. CDR3 nucleotide sequence: TGTGCCAGCAGAGAAACAGGGGCGGGATTGGGGACTGAAGCTTTCTTT. This gives the protein CASRETGAGLGTEAFF. Using reference TRBV2 and TRBJ1-1 for the parts outside the CDR3, the full variable domain is EPEVTQTPSHQVTQMGQEVILRCVPISNHLYFYWYRQILGQKVEFLVSFYNNEISEKSEIFDDQFSVERPDGSNFTLKIRSTKLEDSAMYFCASRETGAGLGTEAFFGQGTRLTVV.

The V gene is TRBV7-9, the J gene TRBJ2-7; a weak D match, TRBD1 (5 bases). With 5 bases removed from V and 1 base from J, the gap between germline ends came to 9 bases. Germline V gives CDR1 SEHNR, CDR2 FQNEAQ (reference sequence). The CDR3 runs to 13 residues. CDR3 bases: TGTGCCAGCAGCGAAGCAGGGTCCTACGAGCAGTACTTC. This codes for CASSEAGSYEQYF.

This clone was detected only a few times. This chain connects TRBV5-6 to TRBJ1-5; 11 bases match TRBD1. The CDR3 contains 17 residues. Unmatched junction bases numbered 14, after V lost 3 bases and J lost 9 bases. Per germline, CDR1 SGHDT and CDR2 YYEEEE. CDR3 nucleotides: TGTGCCAGCAGCTCCGGGGGACAGGGGGTTGAGTCAGGGCCCCAGCATTTT. It yields the protein CASSSGGQGVESGPQHF. Drawing the rest from reference TRBV5-6 and TRBJ1-5, the complete variable domain is DAGVTQSPTHLIKTRGQQVTLRCSPKSGHDTVSWYQQALGQGPQFIFQYYEEEERQRGNFPDRFSGHQFPNYSSELNVNALLLGDSALYLCASSSGGQGVESGPQHFGDGTRLSIL.

CDR3 DNA sequence: TGTGCCAGCAGCCAAGATTTCCCAGGCCCGCCAGCTTTCTTT. As protein: CASSQDFPGPPAFF. The genes are TRBV4-2 and TRBJ1-1, with D hard to call. V lost 0 bases to trimming and J lost 10 bases, with 15 bases between them. CDR3 length: 14 residues. Germline V gives CDR1 LGHNA, CDR2 YNFKEQ.

This chain links TRBV2 with TRBJ1-4, with D uncertain. V lost 0 bases to trimming and J lost 1 base, with 12 bases between them. CDR1 and CDR2 from the germline V gene are SNHLY and FYNNEI. There are 17 residues in the CDR3. The CDR3 DNA reads TGTGCCAGCAGTGAAGCGCTTCACGAAGAAACTAATGAAAAACTGTTTTTT. The encoded protein is CASSEALHEETNEKLFF.

The chain combines TRBV27 with TRBJ1-2; D is perhaps TRBD1 (6 bases). The CDR3 length is 11 residues. V dropped 11 bases and J dropped 8 bases, with 15 bases sitting between them. Germline lookup yields CDR1 MNHEY and CDR2 SMNVEV (reference sequence). This CDR3 is CAVGGFKGYTF. The CDR3 DNA follows: TGTGCCGTAGGGGGGTTTAAAGGCTACACCTTC.

The rearrangement joins TRBV10-3 to TRBJ1-5, with a possible D match to TRBD1 (5 bases). Trimming cost V 4 bases and J 0 bases, with 10 bases left between them. Germline V gene lookup returns CDR1 ENHRY and CDR2 SYGVKD. The CDR3 covers 15 residues. The CDR3 DNA sequence: TGTGCCATCAGTGGAGAGGGGCATAGCAATCAGCCCCAGCATTTT. Translating gives CAISGEGHSNQPQHF.

The chain employs TRBV2 and TRBJ2-7; TRBD1 matches at 9 bases. V lost 8 bases, J lost 2 bases, and 13 bases stayed unmatched. The V gene's germline CDR1 is SNHLY and CDR2 FYNNEI. This CDR3 has 16 amino acids. The DNA of the CDR3 is TGTGCCAGCGCTGGCGGGATGGGACAGGGAACCTACGAGCAGTACTTC. Amino acid sequence: CASAGGMGQGTYEQYF.

Points on this clone: Other DNA sequences within the sample encode an identical CDR3. The chain combines TRBV27 with TRBJ2-7, with 15 positions matching TRBD2. The germline V gene encodes CDR1 MNHEY and CDR2 SMNVEV (reference sequence). CDR3 length equals 15 residues. Trimming removed 3 bases from V and 5 bases from J; junction bases left unmatched: 2. CDR3 nucleotide sequence: TGTGCCAGCAGTTTGGGGACTAGCGGGAGGAACGAGCAGTACTTC. Amino acids: CASSLGTSGRNEQYF.

This clone occurred once. The V gene is TRBV28, the J gene TRBJ2-7; D gene unclear. The CDR3 runs to 15 residues. V shed 2 bases and J shed 4 bases, with 15 bases lying between them. Germline V gives CDR1 MDHEN, CDR2 SYDVKM. The CDR3 sequence is CASSLGVEAIYEQYF. The DNA for the CDR3 is TGTGCCAGCAGTTTAGGGGTCGAAGCAATATACGAGCAGTACTTC. Variable domain in full (rest from reference TRBV28 and TRBJ2-7): DVKVTQSSRYLVKRTGEKVFLECVQDMDHENMFWYRQDPGLGLRLIYFSYDVKMKEKGDIPEGYSVSREKKERFSLILESASTNQTSMYLCASSLGVEAIYEQYFGPGTRLTVT.

V and J are TRBV4-2 and TRBJ2-7; D is possibly TRBD2 (5 bases). Germline CDR1 is LGHNA and CDR2 is YNFKEQ. V gave up 3 bases and J gave up 4 bases, with 10 bases separating them. CDR3 size: 13 residues. The CDR3: CASSQISGYEQYF. DNA of the CDR3: TGTGCCAGCAGCCAGATCTCGGGGTACGAGCAGTACTTC.

The chain carries TRBV27 and TRBJ2-7; no definite D call. Germline lookup yields CDR1 MNHEY and CDR2 SMNVEV (reference sequence). V was trimmed by 4 bases and J by 2 bases, leaving 15 bases between them. CDR3 size: 15 residues. CDR3 loop: CASSSTATLTYEQYF. CDR3 in DNA: TGTGCCAGCAGTTCGACTGCAACGTTAACCTACGAGCAGTACTTC.

CDR3 nucleotide sequence: TGTGCCAGCAGTTTAACTGGACAGGGCCGGCCCCAGCATTTT. Translating it yields CASSLTGQGRPQHF. V usage is TRBV27 and J usage is TRBJ1-5, with 8 bases identical to TRBD1. This CDR3 has 14 residues. V was clipped by 2 bases and J by 9 bases; unmatched bases: 6. Germline V gives CDR1 MNHEY, CDR2 SMNVEV (reference sequence).

V gene TRBV6-1 combines with J gene TRBJ2-7; D unclear. CDR1 MNHNS and CDR2 SASEGT come from the germline V gene. This CDR3 spans 14 amino acids. Trimming pared 4 bases from V and 1 base from J, leaving 11 bases between. CDR3 nucleotides: TGTGCCAGCAGTGGCAGAGGCCTTTCCTACGAGCAGTACTTC. Protein sequence: CASSGRGLSYEQYF.

This CDR3 is CASSTGSGTSSYEQYF. CDR3 coding DNA: TGTGCCAGCAGCACAGGTTCCGGGACATCCTCCTACGAGCAGTACTTC. The chain combines TRBV5-4 with TRBJ2-5, with D perhaps matching TRBD1 (6 bases). The last part of the DNA fits TRBJ2-7 better; the J call may be wrong. CDR1 is SGHNT, CDR2 YYREEE, per germline (reference sequence). The CDR3 has 16 residues.

V gene TRBV6-5 combines with J gene TRBJ2-3; 7 nucleotides agree with TRBD2. V lost 8 bases to trimming and J lost 2 bases; unmatched junction nucleotides: 10. The germline CDR1 and CDR2 sequences are MNHEY and SVGAGI. There are 15 residues in the CDR3. The CDR3 protein is CASSASGLYTDTQYF. The DNA for the CDR3 is TGTGCCAGCTCGGCTAGCGGACTTTACACAGATACGCAGTATTTT.